This T cell receptor beta chain was sequenced in a study of T-cell memory formation after mild COVID-19. The J segment lost 6 bases and the V segment lost 2 bases, leaving 3 bases of the junction unmatched. CDR3 size: 13 residues. This clonotype was picked up a small number of times. TCRdb called the 5' RACE reads again in MiXCR, with one record for every CDR3 protein. The sample lists just under 150,000 distinct CDR3 sequences; 15% to 20% were seen once. Sequenced sample: PBMCs or a T cell subset sorted from them (not recorded which). This chain uses TRBV12-3 or TRBV12-4 with TRBJ1-2, with 7 bases identical to TRBD1. The TCR originated in an adult woman who had mild COVID-19 (a few samples of this study predate the infection). Cell type and time point are not known. The CDR3: CASSLRQGDGYTF. The CDR3 bases are TGTGCCAGCAGTTTACGACAGGGTGATGGCTACACCTTC.